This TCR beta chain was obtained from a study of shared clonotypes between healthy human individuals. A note on this clone: Antigen specificity is unknown.

This table comes from immunoSEQ multiplex PCR, and its TCRdb copy is limited to in-frame clones, with some not included. The sample lists about 1 million clones, roughly 75% seen once, with about 1.5% in the top ten. Among the donors, all were Caucasian adults who lived in Nashville, Tennessee. Overall study results and limits: The naive CD4 repertoires of several donors were compared, and approximately 5% of clonotypes were shared.

Trimming pared 6 bases from V and 7 bases from J, leaving 10 bases between. This CDR3 is 11 amino acids long. The germline gives CDR1 MNHNY, CDR2 SVGAGI (reference sequence). The receptor was isolated from a man between 18 and 29 years old in good health. The chain carries TRBV6-6 and TRBJ2-7, with a weak D call TRBD1 (5 bases). The sample was memory CD4+ T cells sorted from blood. Subset meaning: CD45RA-negative fraction. The CDR3 coding sequence is TGTGCCAGCAGCTCTAAGGGGGAGCAGTACTTC. As protein: CASSSKGEQYF.